The subject of this entry is one T cell receptor (beta chain). Its matching antigen is unknown. This could be a read error, since a much larger clone is one nucleotide away. Using its own MiXCR run on the multiplex PCR reads, TCRdb lists one record per CDR3 protein. Here the sample spans some 150,000 distinct CDR3 sequences, around 24% being singletons. This record belongs to a study of breast tumors, draining lymph nodes, adjacent tissues. Germline CDR1 and CDR2: SGHAT and FQNNGV. The J segment lost 7 bases and the V segment lost 4 bases, leaving 12 bases of the junction unmatched. The CDR3 loop spans 15 amino acids. Study-wide results and caveats: Data only fit, rather than demonstrated, lymph node origin of most tumor T cells.

Samples came from axillary lymph nodes draining the breast cancer. This chain links TRBV11-2 with TRBJ2-7, with 8 bases aligning to TRBD2. The sequenced material came from axillary lymph node tissue. The sequence was obtained from a female donor with breast cancer. Some clones in this sample may be carry-over from other donors' samples. The CDR3 loop is CASSWSSGYMGEQYF. The CDR3 bases are TGTGCCAGCAGCTGGTCTAGCGGGTATATGGGGGAGCAGTACTTC.